This T cell receptor beta chain was sequenced in a study of Ad26.COV2.S vaccination and SARS-CoV-2 variants. Study-level points and caveats: The authors reported substantial breadth in spike-specific CD8+ and CD4+ T cell responses after vaccination.

Here immunoSEQ multiplex PCR was the method, and the copy in TCRdb shows in-frame clones only, minus some. Of around 450,000 clones listed, nearly 90% are singletons. Regarding this clone: Its specificity is unknown.

Treatment of the sample: some 19 received Ad26.COV2.S at low or high dose, single or two shots; roughly five received placebo; per-sample allocation not given. At day 63 after the first vaccine or placebo injection, samples were drawn. It was Wuhan-strain SARS-CoV-2 spike that the Ad26 vaccine vector expressed. The CDR3 has 15 amino acids. Trimming stripped 0 bases from V and 1 base from J, with 9 bases between. Germline V gene data show CDR1 as LGHNA and CDR2 as YSLEER. The specimen comprised peripheral blood, sampled in a trial of Ad26.COV2.S vaccine versus placebo. The chain recombines TRBV4-3 with TRBJ1-1; D ambiguous. This clonotype was sampled from a person aged 18-60 years who received the Ad26.COV2.S COVID-19 vaccine or a placebo. The CDR3 coding sequence is TGCGCCAGCAGCCAAGATAGGATTGGGAACACTGAAGCTTTCTTT. Translating gives CASSQDRIGNTEAFF.